Each of the 30 T cell receptor beta chains below was sequenced from the same sample in a study of blood T cell repertoires in COVID-19. Sequencing was performed with immunoSEQ multiplex PCR; in TCRdb, only in-frame clones are kept and a portion is missing. The sample consists of 200,000 to 300,000 clones, roughly 87% of them appearing once. The sequenced material came from peripheral blood. The receptors come from a human donor in a cohort sampled during active COVID-19.

The V call is TRBV4-3, the J call TRBJ2-7, with a possible D match to TRBD1 (6 bases). Trimming pared 0 bases from V and 5 bases from J, leaving 17 bases between. Per the germline V gene, CDR1 is LGHNA and CDR2 is YSLEER. This CDR3 has 16 amino acids. CDR3 loop: CASSQDRFQGSNEQYF. The CDR3 bases are TGCGCCAGCAGCCAAGATCGTTTCCAGGGGAGCAACGAGCAGTACTTC.

The CDR3 DNA is TGTGCCAGCTGGCGGCAGGGTACCTATGGCTACACCTTC. Encoded protein: CASWRQGTYGYTF. The chain uses TRBV6-5 and TRBJ1-2, with D maybe TRBD1 (5 bases). The CDR3 contains 13 residues. From germline, CDR1 is MNHEY and CDR2 SVGAGI. Trimming cost V 8 bases and J 4 bases, with 14 bases left between them.

This sequence joins TRBV6-5 and TRBJ1-3; D gene unclear. With 2 bases removed from V and 4 bases from J, the gap between germline ends came to 12 bases. This CDR3 region has 15 residues. Per the germline V gene, CDR1 is MNHEY and CDR2 is SVGAGI. CDR3 protein: CASSYATGSGNTIYF. The CDR3 region has the DNA TGTGCCAGCAGTTACGCCACGGGGAGCGGAAACACCATATATTTT.

The V and J genes are TRBV5-5 and TRBJ1-4; D unclear. The CDR3 loop spans 14 amino acids. Trimming pared 4 bases from V and 5 bases from J, leaving 12 bases between. The V gene's germline CDR1 is SGHKS and CDR2 YYEKEE (reference sequence). CDR3 loop: CASSLVGRNEKLFF. The CDR3 coding sequence is TGTGCCAGCAGCCTGGTGGGGAGGAATGAAAAACTGTTTTTT.

V is TRBV2 and J is TRBJ1-6; D is uncertain. The CDR3 length is 12 residues. The V end lost 8 bases, the J end lost 7 bases, and 9 bases lay between the germline ends. Germline V lookup: CDR1 SNHLY, CDR2 FYNNEI. The CDR3 loop is CASRLENSPLHF. DNA for the CDR3: TGTGCCAGCCGTCTGGAGAATTCACCCCTCCACTTT.

The genes are TRBV5-8 and TRBJ2-7, with 7 bases matching TRBD1. CDR3 size: 14 residues. Germline V CDR1 and CDR2: SGHTS, YDEGEE. After removal of 2 bases from V and 3 bases from J, the junction contained 5 bases not matched to a gene. The CDR3 DNA is TGTGCCAGCAGCTTACTGGGACAGAACTACGAGCAGTACTTC. This translates into CASSLLGQNYEQYF.

The gene calls are TRBV14 and TRBJ1-2; maybe TRBD1 (6 bases). The CDR3 is 15 residues long. Germline values: CDR1 SGHDN, CDR2 FVKESK. V lost 3 bases, J lost 8 bases, and 19 bases lay in between. In DNA, the CDR3 is TGTGCCAGCAGCCACCTTATCGGACAGTCTAGCGGCTACACCTTC. Protein: CASSHLIGQSSGYTF.

This clone was recorded a few times. This chain links TRBV7-2 with TRBJ2-1; D is possibly TRBD1 (6 bases). CDR1 SGHTA and CDR2 FQGNSA come from the germline V gene. CDR3 length equals 13 residues. Trimming took 4 bases from V and 10 from J, leaving 14 bases between them. The CDR3 nucleotides read TGTGCCAGCAGCTCCCAGGGGTCGTCGGAGCAGTTCTTC. Residues: CASSSQGSSEQFF.

V is TRBV11-2 and J is TRBJ2-7, with a possible D match to TRBD2 (6 bases). Looked up from germline, CDR1 is SGHAT and CDR2 is FQNNGV. Trimming left V 1 base short and J 5 bases short, with 15 bases between. This CDR3 has 15 amino acids. The CDR3 nucleotides are TGTGCCAGCAGCTTAGGCGGGGAAGCGAGTAACGAGCAGTACTTC. It is translated as CASSLGGEASNEQYF.

The genes are TRBV7-9 and TRBJ2-1; D unclear. The CDR3 totals 13 residues. The V and J ends lost 1 base and 5 bases respectively, with 6 bases between them. Germline V gene lookup returns CDR1 SEHNR and CDR2 FQNEAQ (reference sequence). CDR3 residues: CASSLVADNEQFF. The CDR3, as DNA: TGTGCCAGCAGCTTAGTGGCAGACAATGAGCAGTTCTTC.

This chain uses TRBV5-1 with TRBJ1-1; D unclear. This CDR3 comprises 12 residues. V was cut by 4 bases and J by 4 bases, with 8 bases left in between. Germline V gene sequence: CDR1 SGHRS, CDR2 YFSETQ. CDR3 loop: CASSGSGTEAFF. CDR3 sequence (DNA): TGCGCCAGCAGCGGGTCGGGCACTGAAGCTTTCTTT.

This clone was recorded a few times. The J gene is TRBJ1-1, the V gene TRBV25-1, with D perhaps matching TRBD1 (6 bases). Deletions cut 1 base from V and 1 base from J, with 13 bases between. Germline values: CDR1 MGHDK, CDR2 SYGVNS. The CDR3 has 16 amino acids. The CDR3: CASSELEGEGNTEAFF. In DNA, the CDR3 is TGTGCCAGCAGTGAATTAGAGGGGGAAGGGAACACTGAAGCTTTCTTT.

The chain uses TRBV27 and TRBJ2-7; maybe TRBD1 (5 bases). V shed 8 bases and J shed 2 bases, with 16 bases lying between them. The CDR3 is 14 amino acids. Germline CDR1 MNHEY, CDR2 SMNVEV (reference sequence). The CDR3 sequence: CASAPLGRTYEQYF. CDR3 coding DNA: TGTGCCAGCGCTCCTCTGGGGCGGACCTACGAGCAGTACTTC.

Here the CDR3 reads CASSPTGGYGYTF. The CDR3 DNA reads TGTGCCAGCAGCCCTACAGGGGGATATGGCTACACCTTC. The genes are TRBV7-8 and TRBJ1-2, with TRBD1 matching over 8 bases. The germline gives CDR1 SGHVS, CDR2 FQNEAQ. CDR3 length equals 13 residues. J gave up 5 bases and V 5 bases, and 4 bases lay outside the gene matches.

This sequence joins TRBV4-1 and TRBJ2-7; D unclear. From germline, CDR1 is MGHRA and CDR2 YSYEKL. The CDR3 spans 14 residues. Trimming pared 1 base from V and 3 bases from J, leaving 10 bases between. The CDR3: CASSQGGQNYEQYF. In DNA, the CDR3 is TGCGCCAGCAGCCAAGGAGGCCAGAACTACGAGCAGTACTTC.

CDR3 sequence: CASSQDVGGGNEQFF. The CDR3 DNA follows: TGCGCCAGCAGCCAAGATGTGGGCGGAGGGAATGAGCAGTTCTTC. The rearrangement uses TRBV4-3 and TRBJ2-1, with a weak D call TRBD2 (6 bases). Trimming removed 0 bases at V and 7 bases at J, with 13 bases between. From germline, CDR1 is LGHNA and CDR2 YSLEER. The length of the CDR3 is 15 residues.

As to this clone: The sample carries other DNA sequences with the same CDR3. This rearrangement joins TRBV11-2 to TRBJ2-7; TRBD1 might be the D (5 bases). V was trimmed by 1 base and J by 7 bases, leaving 8 bases between them. This CDR3 is built from 12 residues. Germline CDR1 is SGHAT and CDR2 is FQNNGV. The CDR3 coding sequence is TGTGCCAGCAGCTTAGTAGGGGTAGAGCAGTACTTC. It codes for CASSLVGVEQYF.

V and J are TRBV6-2 or TRBV6-3 and TRBJ2-7; TRBD2 matches 9 bases. Germline values: CDR1 MNHEY, CDR2 SVGEGT. This CDR3 is 16 amino acids long. V dropped 2 bases and J dropped 5; count of bases not matched to a gene: 10. This CDR3 reads CASSYPMGLAIDEQYF. The CDR3 DNA reads as TGTGCCAGCAGTTACCCAATGGGACTAGCTATCGACGAGCAGTACTTC.

The chain employs TRBV19 and TRBJ1-5; 9 bases map to TRBD1. The germline V gene has CDR1 LNHDA and CDR2 SQIVND (reference sequence). V shed 6 bases, J shed 1 base, and the junction held 4 bases outside the gene matches. The CDR3 spans 15 residues. The chain's CDR3 is CASRGQGVSNQPQHF. DNA for the CDR3: TGTGCCAGTAGGGGACAGGGTGTGAGCAATCAGCCCCAGCATTTT.

This chain joins TRBV28 and TRBJ1-6; 9 bases map to TRBD1. Losses at the gene ends were 3 bases for V and 7 bases for J; bases not matched to a gene: 13. CDR3 length: 18 amino acids. The V gene's germline CDR1 is MDHEN and CDR2 SYDVKM. CDR3 in DNA: TGTGCCAGCAGTTTTTTGGTGGACAGGGGCCTTAGCAATTCACCCCTCCACTTT. Its protein product is CASSFLVDRGLSNSPLHF.

V usage is TRBV6-6 and J usage is TRBJ1-2; 9 bases match TRBD1. This CDR3 region has 15 residues. V shed 4 bases and J 5 bases; nucleotides not matched to a gene: 8. CDR1 is MNHNY and CDR2 is SVGAGI in the germline V gene (reference sequence). The CDR3 spells CASSSSGTGTYGYTF. In nucleotides, the CDR3 is TGTGCCAGCAGTTCCTCCGGGACAGGGACTTATGGCTACACCTTC.

The rearrangement uses TRBV3-1 (or the pseudogene TRBV3-2) and TRBJ2-2; TRBD1 matches 7 bases. CDR1 and CDR2 (germline): LGHDT, YNNKEL (reference sequence). The CDR3 sequence is 15 residues long. The trim removed 8 bases at V and 4 bases at J, leaving 10 bases unmatched. The CDR3 DNA reads as TGTGCCAGCGCCTCAGGGGGTTCTGCCACCGGGGAGCTGTTTTTT. Encoded protein: CASASGGSATGELFF.

The chain combines TRBV4-1 with TRBJ2-7; no clear D gene. The V end was cut by 0 bases, the J end by 2 bases, with 14 bases between. Germline V gene data show CDR1 as MGHRA and CDR2 as YSYEKL. CDR3 size: 16 residues. CDR3 DNA: TGCGCCAGCAGCCAAGATTATTCGGGTTCTCCCTACGAGCAGTACTTC. Its translation is CASSQDYSGSPYEQYF.

In DNA form, the CDR3 reads TGTGCCAGCAGCGTAGCCGTAGGGGCCTACGAGCAGTACTTC. This gives the protein CASSVAVGAYEQYF. The genes are TRBV9 and TRBJ2-7, with D possibly being TRBD1 (5 bases). The ends were cut back, 0 bases at V and 2 bases at J, with 9 bases in the middle. Germline values: CDR1 SGDLS, CDR2 YYNGEE. This CDR3 is built from 14 residues.

V gene TRBV4-1 combines with J gene TRBJ2-7; D remains ambiguous. Germline-derived CDR1 and CDR2 are MGHRA and YSYEKL. The CDR3 is made up of 12 amino acids. Trimming cost V 4 bases and J 6 bases, with 10 bases left between them. The CDR3 coding sequence is TGCGCCAGCAGCCCCACTGGGCTCGAGCAGTACTTC. It is translated as CASSPTGLEQYF.

The chain couples TRBV6-4 to TRBJ1-2; the match to TRBD1 covers 7 bases. The germline V gene encodes CDR1 MRHNA and CDR2 SNTAGT. This CDR3 has 15 residues. The junction had 6 bases not matched to a gene; V was cut back by 0 bases and J by 5 bases. CDR3 in DNA: TGTGCCAGCAGTGACTCGCGGGCAGGGGGATATGGCTACACCTTC. This codes for CASSDSRAGGYGYTF.

This chain connects TRBV4-1 to TRBJ2-3; 7 bases are shared with TRBD2. The length of the CDR3 is 15 residues. Trimming at V came to 4 bases and at J to 1 base, leaving 5 bases not matched to a gene. CDR1 is MGHRA and CDR2 is YSYEKL in the germline V gene. This CDR3 reads CASSPAGEGTDTQYF. The CDR3 DNA sequence: TGCGCCAGCAGCCCGGCGGGAGAAGGCACAGATACGCAGTATTTT.

CDR3 in DNA: TGTGCCAGTAGTACGGGGGGACTCCACCGGGGGCCCCAGCATTTT. Its translation: CASSTGGLHRGPQHF. The rearrangement joins TRBV19 to TRBJ1-5; tentatively, D is TRBD1 (5 bases). The germline V and J ends were trimmed by 4 bases and 9 bases, with 19 bases remaining between them. The CDR3 has 15 residues. The germline V gene encodes CDR1 LNHDA and CDR2 SQIVND (reference sequence).

The chain uses TRBV5-1 and TRBJ1-1; 11 bases agree with TRBD1. The CDR3 extends over 16 amino acids. Germline loops: CDR1 SGHRS, CDR2 YFSETQ. V gave up 4 bases and J gave up 5 bases; unmatched junction bases: 10. CDR3 amino acids: CASSPRTGGVSTEAFF. CDR3 DNA sequence: TGCGCCAGCAGCCCGAGGACAGGGGGCGTTTCAACTGAAGCTTTCTTT. Based on the CDR3 plus reference TRBV5-1 and TRBJ1-1, the full variable domain is KAGVTQTPRYLIKTRGQQVTLSCSPISGHRSVSWYQQTPGQGLQFLFEYFSETQRNKGNFPGRFSGRQFSNSRSEMNVSTLELGDSALYLCASSPRTGGVSTEAFFGQGTRLTVV.

This clone was observed once. V usage is TRBV11-2 and J usage is TRBJ2-1; D remains unclear. The CDR3 is 13 amino acids. V dropped 7 bases and J dropped 6 bases, with 13 bases sitting between them. Germline loops: CDR1 SGHAT, CDR2 FQNNGV. The CDR3 sequence is CASTPRRGNEQFF. CDR3 coding DNA: TGTGCCAGCACCCCCCGGAGAGGCAATGAGCAGTTCTTC.